This T cell receptor (beta chain) is drawn from a study of blood T cell repertoires in COVID-19. Background on the study: Specimens from acute and convalescent COVID-19 originated in the United States, Italy and Spain. In each case, the material was cDNA or gDNA derived from T cells, B-cell-depleted T cells, or PBMCs.

Trimming took 0 bases from V and 8 from J, leaving 10 bases between them. Germline assignment: CDR1 GTSNPN and CDR2 SVGIG (reference sequence). The CDR3 contains 13 residues. This clone has a single count. As handled by the study authors: Reference gene primer amplification gave nucleated cell count estimates. The assay was immunoSEQ multiplex PCR, and TCRdb's table has in-frame clones only and misses some. That table supplies the V and J calls and clone size; D and trimming were determined from the DNA. Among 200,000 to 250,000 clones listed, around 90% were seen once. Sample: peripheral blood. The V call is TRBV30, the J call TRBJ2-2; D is perhaps TRBD2 (6 bases). This TCR came from a man aged 55-75 years with acute or convalescent COVID-19. The CDR3 spells CAWSVLGGGELFF. Here the CDR3 DNA reads TGTGCCTGGAGTGTATTAGGAGGGGGGGAGCTGTTTTTT.